This T cell receptor (beta chain) comes out of a study of T cells in Graves' hyperthyroidism and ophthalmopathy. Looking at the study overall: Peripheral blood was drawn at first diagnosis, prior to all treatment.

The germline V gene has CDR1 SGHVS and CDR2 FQNEAQ. This CDR3 is built from 14 residues. V lost 3 bases to trimming and J lost 4 bases, with 11 bases between them. Uncontrolled infection, other autoimmune disease, pregnancy or lactation disqualified patients from enrolment. Out of over 7.5 ml of fresh peripheral blood came the PBMCs. Using RNA transcripts as the source, TCR beta CDR3 regions were amplified. Initially, a first-round RT-PCR of the TCR CDR3 employed the HTBI primer set. TCRdb reanalysed the multiplex PCR reads using MiXCR and keeps one entry per CDR3 protein. The profile shows approximately 600,000 distinct CDR3 sequences, more than 13% of them singletons. This clonotype was counted only a few times.

This chain connects TRBV7-8 to TRBJ2-3; perhaps TRBD2 as D (6 bases). The sample was blood. The TCR comes from a woman under 30 with Graves' ophthalmopathy. DNA for the CDR3: TGTGCCAGCAGCTTCGGAGGGCTTCCAGATACGCAGTATTTT. Protein sequence: CASSFGGLPDTQYF.